The T cell receptor beta chain under discussion was sequenced for a study of blood T cell repertoires in COVID-19. Authors' analysis steps: Estimates of nucleated cell counts were drawn from the amplification of reference gene primers. This table comes from immunoSEQ multiplex PCR, and its TCRdb copy is limited to in-frame clones, with some not included. V and J calls and clone size are copied from that table; D and trimming were computed from the DNA. The sample has tens of thousands of clones; approximately 80% are singletons. Source material: peripheral blood. This receptor was taken from a man aged 25 to 40 with COVID-19, enrolled during active disease.

The CDR3 spells CATSRDSSSFSSGNTIYF. The CDR3 DNA follows: TGTGCCACCAGCAGAGATAGTTCTTCTTTCTCCTCTGGAAACACCATATATTTT. V gene TRBV15 combines with J gene TRBJ1-3; D is unclear. The CDR3 totals 18 residues. The germline CDR1 and CDR2 sequences are LNHNV and YYDKDF (reference sequence). The V gene lost 0 bases and the J gene lost 0 bases, with 15 bases spanning the gap.